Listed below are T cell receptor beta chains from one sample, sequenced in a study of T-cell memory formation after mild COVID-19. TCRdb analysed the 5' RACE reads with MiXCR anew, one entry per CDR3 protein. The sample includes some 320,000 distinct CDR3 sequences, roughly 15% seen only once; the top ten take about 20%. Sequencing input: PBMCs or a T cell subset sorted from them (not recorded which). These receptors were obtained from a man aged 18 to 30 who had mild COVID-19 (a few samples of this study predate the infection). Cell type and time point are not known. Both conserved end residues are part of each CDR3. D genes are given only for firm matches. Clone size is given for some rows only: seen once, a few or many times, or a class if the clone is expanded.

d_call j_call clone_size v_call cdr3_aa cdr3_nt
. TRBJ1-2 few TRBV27 CASSFSSGPYGYTF TGTGCCAGCAGTTTTTCGTCAGGGCCCTATGGCTACACCTTC
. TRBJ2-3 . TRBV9 CASSVGGVGTDTQYF TGTGCCAGCAGCGTAGGGGGGGTTGGCACAGATACGCAGTATTTT
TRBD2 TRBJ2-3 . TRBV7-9 CASSLWSGGFTDTQYF TGTGCCAGCAGCTTGTGGAGCGGGGGTTTCACAGATACGCAGTATTTT
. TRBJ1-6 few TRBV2 CASLEVEYGGDSPLHF TGTGCCAGCCTCGAGGTCGAATACGGGGGGGACTCACCCCTCCACTTT
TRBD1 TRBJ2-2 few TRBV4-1 CASSQDLTGVGELFF TGCGCCAGCAGCCAAGATCTTACAGGGGTTGGGGAGCTGTTTTTT
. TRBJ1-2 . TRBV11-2 CASSLDRGGGGGYTF TGTGCCAGCAGCTTAGATCGGGGAGGAGGTGGTGGCTACACCTTC
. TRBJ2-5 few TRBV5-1 CASSLSGQRQETQYF TGCGCCAGCAGCTTGAGTGGCCAGCGACAAGAGACCCAGTACTTC
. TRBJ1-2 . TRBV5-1 CASSKDIYGYTF TGCGCCAGCAGCAAGGACATCTATGGCTACACCTTC
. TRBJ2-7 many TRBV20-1 CSASPETNYEQYF TGCAGTGCTAGCCCTGAAACCAATTACGAGCAGTACTTC
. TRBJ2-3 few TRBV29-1 CSGGGSVIDTQYF TGCAGCGGAGGCGGCTCCGTCATAGATACGCAGTATTTT
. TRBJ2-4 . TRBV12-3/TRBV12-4 CASSLGTIAKNIQYF TGTGCCAGCAGTTTAGGCACCATAGCCAAAAACATTCAGTACTTC
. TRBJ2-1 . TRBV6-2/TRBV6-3 CASSYLSSYNEQFF TGTGCCAGCAGTTACCTTAGCTCCTACAATGAGCAGTTCTTC
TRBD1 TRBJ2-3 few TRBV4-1 CASSQRTGGTPDTQYF TGCGCCAGCAGCCAGAGGACAGGGGGAACGCCAGATACGCAGTATTTT
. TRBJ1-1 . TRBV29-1 CSVRDSRSTEAFF TGCAGCGTTCGGGACTCGAGGAGCACTGAAGCTTTCTTT
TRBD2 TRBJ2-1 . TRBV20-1 CSAREAGGPVEQFF TGCAGTGCTAGAGAGGCGGGGGGGCCTGTTGAGCAGTTCTTC